This T cell receptor (beta chain) emerged from a study of T-cell memory formation after mild COVID-19. Study-wide results and limits: For contracting clones, CD4+ ones sat mainly in CM and EM, CD8+ in EMRA. Some clones that responded turned up in pre-infection memory, which suggests that cross-reactive memory joined in. Clones contracting day 15 to 85 were balanced CD4/CD8; later expanders leaned CD4+.

The authors produced TCR alpha and TCR beta cDNA libraries with sample barcodes and UMIs by 5'RACE using constant-segment primers. TCRdb ran MiXCR on the 5' RACE reads and lists one entry per CDR3 protein. This sample has about 150,000 distinct CDR3 sequences; 14% occur once, and the top ten carry around an eighth. The CDR3 has 16 residues. The V end was cut by 3 bases, the J end by 4 bases, with 20 bases between. Germline V lookup: CDR1 SGHRS, CDR2 YFSETQ. Many counts were recorded for this clonotype. What it binds is not known. Material for sequencing was PBMCs or a T cell subset sorted from them (not recorded which). This TCR was recovered from an adult woman who had mild COVID-19 (a few samples of this study predate the infection). Cell type and time point are not known. The rearrangement joins TRBV5-1 to TRBJ2-7; D may match TRBD1 or TRBD2 (5 bases each). The CDR3 sequence: CASSWSRDERRYEQYF. The CDR3 coding sequence is TGCGCCAGCAGCTGGTCAAGGGACGAACGGAGGTACGAGCAGTACTTC.